The rows below give T cell receptor beta chains drawn from one sample of a study of vaccination and CD4 T cells after COVID-19. TCRdb re-analysed the PCR reads in MiXCR, keeping a single row per CDR3 protein. Of tens of thousands of distinct CDR3 sequences in the sample, approximately 48% are singletons; the top ten hold 5.5% to 7%. This sample comprised CD4+ T cells from blood, obtained about 7 months after SARS-CoV-2 vaccination. All receptors derive from a human donor who had recovered from COVID-19. Both conserved end residues are part of each CDR3. A D gene is named only where the DNA matches it firmly. Only some rows state a clone size, as once, few, many or a class for expanded clones.

d_gene: NA
j_gene: TRBJ2-2
v_gene: TRBV7-9
abundance: NA
CDR3nt: TGTGCCAGCAGCTTAGTATCGGTGAACACCGGGGAGCTGTTTTTT
CDR3aa: CASSLVSVNTGELFF

d_gene: TRBD2
j_gene: TRBJ2-1
v_gene: TRBV20-1
abundance: few
CDR3nt: TGCAGTGCCGCCGACAGGACTAGCGGGAGGAACAATGAGCAGTTCTTC
CDR3aa: CSAADRTSGRNNEQFF

d_gene: NA
j_gene: TRBJ1-5
v_gene: TRBV10-3
abundance: few
CDR3nt: TGTGCCATCAGCGGACCGGGGGGTGATCAGCCCCAGCATTTT
CDR3aa: CAISGPGGDQPQHF

d_gene: NA
j_gene: TRBJ2-5
v_gene: TRBV6-5
abundance: NA
CDR3nt: TGTGCCAGCAGTTACCTCGACAGAGAGACCCAGTACTTC
CDR3aa: CASSYLDRETQYF

d_gene: NA
j_gene: TRBJ2-3
v_gene: TRBV10-1
abundance: few
CDR3nt: TGCGCCAGCAGTGGCTTGCCCTTAGATACGCAGTATTTT
CDR3aa: CASSGLPLDTQYF

d_gene: NA
j_gene: TRBJ1-1
v_gene: TRBV27
abundance: few
CDR3nt: TGTGCCAGCAGTTCGAACACGAAACTAGGCTACACTGAAGCTTTCTTT
CDR3aa: CASSSNTKLGYTEAFF

d_gene: NA
j_gene: TRBJ2-5
v_gene: TRBV7-2
abundance: NA
CDR3nt: TGTGCCAGCAGCTTAGTGGGTTCCAGGGGCCAAGAGACCCAGTACTTC
CDR3aa: CASSLVGSRGQETQYF

d_gene: TRBD2
j_gene: TRBJ2-7
v_gene: TRBV28
abundance: NA
CDR3nt: TGTGCCAGCTCCCCCGCGTTCGCCGGCGGGAGGGCCGAACAATACGAGCAGTACTTC
CDR3aa: CASSPAFAGGRAEQYEQYF

d_gene: TRBD1
j_gene: TRBJ2-7
v_gene: TRBV6-1
abundance: few
CDR3nt: TGTGCCAGCAGACAAGGGACAGGGGGCCACGAGCAGTACTTC
CDR3aa: CASRQGTGGHEQYF

d_gene: TRBD1
j_gene: TRBJ1-1
v_gene: TRBV18
abundance: NA
CDR3nt: TGTGCCAGCTCAGGGGACAGGGTAGGCACTGAAGCTTTCTTT
CDR3aa: CASSGDRVGTEAFF

d_gene: TRBD1
j_gene: TRBJ2-7
v_gene: TRBV2
abundance: few
CDR3nt: TGTGCCAGCAGTGAAGCGGGACAGGGGGAATACTTC
CDR3aa: CASSEAGQGEYF

d_gene: NA
j_gene: TRBJ1-5
v_gene: TRBV20-1
abundance: NA
CDR3nt: TGCAGTGCTAGTGGCCTGTCTAGCGTTCAGCCCCAGCATTTT
CDR3aa: CSASGLSSVQPQHF

d_gene: TRBD1
j_gene: TRBJ2-1
v_gene: TRBV28
abundance: NA
CDR3nt: TGTGCCAGCAGTCGAGGGACAGGGCTTGAGCAGTTCTTC
CDR3aa: CASSRGTGLEQFF

d_gene: NA
j_gene: TRBJ1-5
v_gene: TRBV6-1
abundance: NA
CDR3nt: TGTGCCAGCAGTGAAGGGGACGGTAGCAATCAGCCCCAGCATTTT
CDR3aa: CASSEGDGSNQPQHF

d_gene: TRBD2
j_gene: TRBJ2-1
v_gene: TRBV24-1
abundance: NA
CDR3nt: TGTGCCACCAGTGTACTAGCGGGGAACAATGAGCAGTTCTTC
CDR3aa: CATSVLAGNNEQFF

d_gene: NA
j_gene: TRBJ2-5
v_gene: TRBV21-1
abundance: medium-sized
CDR3nt: TGTGCCAGCAGCAAACTTGAGTACCAAGAGACCCAGTACTTC
CDR3aa: CASSKLEYQETQYF

d_gene: TRBD1
j_gene: TRBJ1-5
v_gene: TRBV7-3
abundance: NA
CDR3nt: TGTGCCAGCAGCGCTGGACAGGGAGGTGGAAGCAATCAGCCCCAGCATTTT
CDR3aa: CASSAGQGGGSNQPQHF

d_gene: NA
j_gene: TRBJ1-6
v_gene: TRBV20-1
abundance: NA
CDR3nt: TGCAGTGCTAGAGATCTTGGCAGTAATTCACCCCTCCACTTT
CDR3aa: CSARDLGSNSPLHF

d_gene: NA
j_gene: TRBJ2-1
v_gene: TRBV14
abundance: once
CDR3nt: TGTGCCAGCAGCCAGAATCCGAGCTCCTACAATGAGCAGTTCTTC
CDR3aa: CASSQNPSSYNEQFF

d_gene: NA
j_gene: TRBJ2-1
v_gene: TRBV6-5
abundance: NA
CDR3nt: TGTGCCAGCAGTTACACGGTCGGTCCCTACAATGAGCAGTTCTTC
CDR3aa: CASSYTVGPYNEQFF

d_gene: TRBD1
j_gene: TRBJ1-6
v_gene: TRBV2
abundance: NA
CDR3nt: TGTGCCAGCAGCCCCCAGGGGGTGACAAATTCACCCCTCCACTTT
CDR3aa: CASSPQGVTNSPLHF

d_gene: TRBD2
j_gene: TRBJ2-1
v_gene: TRBV6-4
abundance: NA
CDR3nt: TGTGCCAGCAGTGACTCAGGAGGGAGGGCACGCAATGAGCAGTTCTTC
CDR3aa: CASSDSGGRARNEQFF

d_gene: TRBD1
j_gene: TRBJ2-2
v_gene: TRBV6-5
abundance: NA
CDR3nt: TGTGCCAGCAGTTACTCCTGGACAGGGGGCTCCGCCGGGGAGCTGTTTTTT
CDR3aa: CASSYSWTGGSAGELFF

d_gene: TRBD1
j_gene: TRBJ1-6
v_gene: TRBV6-5
abundance: NA
CDR3nt: TGTGCCAGCAGTTACAAGGGACAGGGCGGTTCACCCCTCCACTTT
CDR3aa: CASSYKGQGGSPLHF